Shown below are 9 T cell receptor beta chains from a single sample sequenced in a study of blood T cell repertoires in COVID-19. Here immunoSEQ multiplex PCR was the method, and the copy in TCRdb shows in-frame clones only, minus some. The repertoire has roughly 74,000 clones, approximately 90% of them found once; the top ten carry around 1.2%. The source material was PBMCs or T cells enriched from blood (not recorded which). The receptors were sampled from a woman aged 50 to 65 with acute COVID-19.

The chain combines TRBV6-5 with TRBJ2-7, with D tentatively TRBD2 (6 bases). V was cut by 7 bases and J by 5 bases, with 12 bases left in between. The CDR3 spans 12 residues. The germline V gene encodes CDR1 MNHEY and CDR2 SVGAGI. The CDR3 loop reads CASNRDSDEQYF. The CDR3 nucleotides read TGTGCCAGCAATAGGGACTCGGACGAGCAGTACTTC.

This CDR3 is CASSLTSGETDTQYF. The CDR3 DNA reads TGTGCCAGCAGCCTTACTAGCGGGGAAACAGATACGCAGTATTTT. This chain joins TRBV4-2 and TRBJ2-3, with 10 positions matching TRBD2. V was pared by 4 bases and J by 3 bases, with 4 bases of the junction left unmatched. The CDR3 length is 15 residues. Germline CDR1 and CDR2: LGHNA and YNFKEQ.

This clone was counted only a few times. The rearrangement joins TRBV6-1 to TRBJ1-5; D is perhaps TRBD1 (6 bases). The CDR3 consists of 16 residues. Germline CDR1 MNHNS, CDR2 SASEGT. The ends were cut back, 3 bases at V and 0 bases at J, with 12 bases in the middle. This CDR3 reads CASSDTGFYSNQPQHF. CDR3 nucleotides: TGTGCCAGCAGTGACACAGGGTTTTATAGCAATCAGCCCCAGCATTTT.

The rearrangement joins TRBV9 to TRBJ2-2, with D unclear. The CDR3 loop spans 16 amino acids. Germline values: CDR1 SGDLS, CDR2 YYNGEE. V lost 0 bases, J lost 0 bases, and 9 bases lay in between. Here the CDR3 reads CASSVDYSTNTGELFF. CDR3 DNA sequence: TGTGCCAGCAGCGTAGACTACTCTACGAACACCGGGGAGCTGTTTTTT. The whole variable domain, remainder taken from reference TRBV9 and TRBJ2-2, is DSGVTQTPKHLITATGQRVTLRCSPRSGDLSVYWYQQSLDQGLQFLIQYYNGEERAKGNILERFSAQQFPDLHSELNLSSLELGDSALYFCASSVDYSTNTGELFFGEGSRLTVL.

The chain recombines TRBV5-1 with TRBJ1-4; 8 positions agree with TRBD1. The CDR3 loop spans 14 amino acids. V trimming: 1 base; J trimming: 8 bases; junction bases outside the gene matches: 4. In germline, CDR1 is SGHRS, CDR2 YFSETQ. CDR3 protein: CASSLTGGEEKLFF. For the CDR3, the DNA is TGCGCCAGCAGCTTGACAGGGGGGGAAGAAAAACTGTTTTTT.

The table lists this clone with a count of one. This chain connects TRBV19 to TRBJ1-5; perhaps TRBD1 as D (5 bases). Trimming removed 10 bases at V and 0 bases at J, with 19 bases between. This CDR3 is 16 amino acids long. Germline CDR1 and CDR2: LNHDA and SQIVND (reference sequence). The CDR3 DNA reads as TGTGCCACCGGACATACCCGGATCTATAGCAATCAGCCCCAGCATTTT. This encodes CATGHTRIYSNQPQHF.

V usage is TRBV6-5 and J usage is TRBJ2-7, with TRBD1 as a possible D gene (6 bases). Between the trimmed V and J ends, which lost 2 bases and 3 bases, there was a span of 11 bases. The CDR3 is 14 amino acids. Germline V CDR1 and CDR2: MNHEY, SVGAGI. The CDR3 DNA reads as TGTGCCAGCAGTTACAGCAGGGACAACTACGAGCAGTACTTC. Protein product: CASSYSRDNYEQYF.

In this sample, this clone turned up once. CDR3 sequence (DNA): TGTGCCAGCAGTTTAAATTGGGGGGTTCAAGAGACCCAGTACTTC. As protein: CASSLNWGVQETQYF. The rearrangement joins TRBV27 to TRBJ2-5, with D maybe TRBD2 (6 bases). The CDR3 totals 15 residues. Germline V gene sequence: CDR1 MNHEY, CDR2 SMNVEV (reference sequence). The V end lost 2 bases, the J end lost 2 bases, and 12 bases lay between the germline ends.

The chain links TRBV7-9 to TRBJ1-1; weak D call: TRBD1 (6 bases). V was trimmed by 3 bases and J by 3 bases, leaving 14 bases between them. The CDR3 extends over 15 amino acids. The germline V gene encodes CDR1 SEHNR and CDR2 FQNEAQ (reference sequence). CDR3 in DNA: TGTGCCAGCAGCTTCGCTTGGGGGCAAGACACTGAAGCTTTCTTT. This codes for CASSFAWGQDTEAFF.